A selection of T cell receptor beta chains follows, all from one sample in a study of response to subunit inactivated influenza vaccine. TCRdb re-derived calls from the RT-PCR reads in MiXCR, one entry per CDR3 protein. The sample contains 860,000 or so distinct CDR3 sequences, 21% of which appear only once. The sequencing used PBMCs from blood, collected roughly 5 days after vaccination. The receptors come from a man aged 50-59 years who received an inactivated influenza vaccine. CDR3s include the opening cysteine and the closing phenylalanine or tryptophan. Fields, in order: clone size, CDR3 length, J gene, D gene, V gene, CDR3 protein, CDR3 DNA. D genes are given only for firm matches. Clone size, where shown, is once, few, many, or a class for clones that have expanded.

.	15	TRBJ2-1	TRBD2	TRBV15	CAILFPGGSANEQFF	TGTGCCATCCTCTTTCCGGGAGGGTCGGCCAATGAGCAGTTCTTC
few	14	TRBJ2-5	.	TRBV11-2	CASSDRRGGETQYF	TGTGCCAGCAGCGATAGGCGGGGTGGGGAGACCCAGTACTTC
few	15	TRBJ1-4	.	TRBV4-1	CASSQPRTESEKLFF	TGCGCCAGCAGCCAACCTCGGACAGAAAGTGAAAAACTGTTTTTT
.	18	TRBJ1-4	.	TRBV5-6	CASSRTARRDYLNEKLFF	TGTGCCAGCAGCCGTACCGCGCGTAGGGACTACCTAAATGAAAAACTGTTTTTT
once	16	TRBJ2-1	TRBD1	TRBV20-1	CSARLNRGSSYNEQFF	TGCAGTGCTAGGTTGAACAGGGGTAGCTCCTACAATGAGCAGTTCTTC
few	18	TRBJ1-5	TRBD1	TRBV7-6	CASSLFQGGPYSNQPQHF	TGTGCCAGCAGCTTGTTTCAGGGGGGACCGTATAGCAATCAGCCCCAGCATTTT
.	14	TRBJ1-2	.	TRBV4-3	CASSQLQTGYGYTF	TGCGCCAGCAGCCAACTCCAGACCGGCTATGGCTACACCTTC
few	13	TRBJ2-5	.	TRBV5-1	CASELRWGETQYF	TGCGCCAGCGAGCTGCGTTGGGGGGAGACCCAGTACTTC
.	13	TRBJ2-7	.	TRBV10-1	CATAAGDGYEQYF	TGCGCCACCGCGGCCGGGGACGGCTACGAGCAGTACTTC
few	15	TRBJ2-1	TRBD2	TRBV9	CASSGSSGRRIEQFF	TGTGCCAGCAGCGGATCTAGCGGGAGAAGGATTGAGCAGTTCTTC
few	10	TRBJ1-1	.	TRBV20-1	CSASSPEAFF	TGCAGTGCTAGCTCTCCTGAAGCTTTCTTT
.	15	TRBJ2-7	.	TRBV5-1	CASSPIGARLIEQYF	TGCGCCAGCAGCCCTATCGGGGCCCGACTCATCGAGCAGTACTTC
few	15	TRBJ2-1	TRBD2	TRBV2	CASSGGTSVGNEQFF	TGTGCCAGCAGTGGGGGGACTAGCGTCGGCAATGAGCAGTTCTTC
.	14	TRBJ2-7	TRBD1	TRBV2	CASSTGTGSWEQYF	TGTGCCAGCAGTACCGGGACAGGGAGTTGGGAGCAGTACTTC
few	14	TRBJ1-1	TRBD1	TRBV3-1	CASSPPRTGAEAFF	TGTGCCAGCAGCCCTCCCCGAACAGGGGCTGAAGCTTTCTTT
.	18	TRBJ2-5	TRBD2	TRBV11-1	CASTFSTGGDLYQETQYF	TGTGCCAGCACCTTCTCCACGGGGGGGGACTTGTACCAAGAGACCCAGTACTTC
.	15	TRBJ1-2	.	TRBV4-2	CASSQDRGTFYGYTF	TGTGCCAGCAGCCAAGATCGGGGAACCTTCTATGGCTACACCTTC
few	14	TRBJ2-1	TRBD2	TRBV14	CASRTSGSSGEQFF	TGTGCCAGCAGGACTAGCGGGAGTTCTGGTGAGCAGTTCTTC
few	13	TRBJ1-2	.	TRBV24-1	CATSGPDNYGYTF	TGTGCCACCAGTGGTCCAGACAACTATGGCTACACCTTC
few	15	TRBJ2-7	.	TRBV4-3	CASSQRDGSSYEQYF	TGCGCCAGCAGCCAACGGGACGGGAGCTCCTACGAGCAGTACTTC
few	15	TRBJ2-5	TRBD2	TRBV20-1	CSAREASGFQETQYF	TGCAGTGCTAGAGAGGCTAGCGGGTTCCAAGAGACCCAGTACTTC
many	14	TRBJ2-1	.	TRBV27	CASSLGTRGNEQFF	TGTGCCAGCAGTCTAGGTACACGGGGCAATGAGCAGTTCTTC
.	14	TRBJ2-2	TRBD1	TRBV12-3/TRBV12-4	CASSWTGRTGELFF	TGTGCCAGCAGTTGGACAGGGAGGACCGGGGAGCTGTTTTTT
.	13	TRBJ1-5	.	TRBV7-8	CASSLAVGQPQHF	TGTGCCAGCAGCTTAGCGGTGGGGCAGCCCCAGCATTTT
few	15	TRBJ2-1	.	TRBV15	CATSSRGNSYNEQFF	TGTGCCACCAGCAGCCGGGGGAACTCCTACAATGAGCAGTTCTTC
.	13	TRBJ1-1	.	TRBV5-1	CASTRFGGSEAFF	TGCGCCAGCACCAGATTCGGGGGGTCTGAAGCTTTCTTT
.	14	TRBJ2-7	TRBD1	TRBV29-1	CSVEGDRGMYEQYF	TGCAGCGTTGAAGGAGACAGGGGTATGTACGAGCAGTACTTC
.	11	TRBJ1-1	.	TRBV4-2	CASSQTTEAFF	TGTGCCAGCAGCCAAACTACTGAAGCTTTCTTT
few	18	TRBJ2-2	.	TRBV4-3	CASSQSSEYVTNTGELFF	TGCGCCAGCAGCCAATCTTCAGAATACGTTACGAACACCGGGGAGCTGTTTTTT
few	15	TRBJ2-2	.	TRBV20-1	CSARNREFTAGELFF	TGCAGTGCTAGAAACAGGGAATTTACCGCCGGGGAGCTGTTTTTT
few	15	TRBJ1-6	.	TRBV10-3	CAISESTGSNSPLHF	TGTGCCATCAGTGAGTCTACAGGGAGTAATTCACCCCTCCACTTT